These 13 T cell receptor beta chains were sequenced from one sample in a study of T cells in women clearing cervical HPV infection. Profiled with immunoSEQ multiplex PCR; TCRdb holds only in-frame clones, not every one. Its table records tens of thousands of clones. Source material: blood buffy coat. The receptors were sampled from a woman between 18 and 70 years old with a cervical HPV16 infection that either progressed to CIN3+ or cleared (not recorded which).

The DNA read from the CDR3 is TGCAGTGCTAGAAAAAACAGGGTACAT. This codes for CSARKNRVH. Given in full, the CDR3 is CSARKNRVHAFF. The chain carries TRBV20-1 and TRBJ1-1, with a tentative D call TRBD1 (6 bases). The read ends 3 residues before the CDR3 terminus; that terminus is restored from the germline J gene. CDR3 length: 12 amino acids. Germline CDR1 is DFQATT and CDR2 is SNEGSKA (reference sequence).

As regards this clone: The sequence runs out 3 residues before the end of the CDR3; the remainder is reconstructed from the germline J gene. J is TRBJ1-5 and V is TRBV2; TRBD1 aligns across 9 bases. The CDR3 runs to 14 residues. V lost 6 bases to trimming and J lost 7 bases; unmatched junction nucleotides: 7. The germline CDR1 and CDR2 sequences are SNHLY and FYNNEI. The CDR3 here is CASSFTGGEQPQHF. The part of the CDR3 DNA that was read is TGTGCCAGCAGCTTTACAGGGGGCGAGCAGCCC.

The CDR3 bases that were read are TGCAGTGCTCCACTGCGACTAGGGGTGGAGACC. Amino acids: CSAPLRLGVET. The whole CDR3 protein is CSAPLRLGVETQYF. The chain employs TRBV20-1 and TRBJ2-5; maybe TRBD2 (6 bases). The read is 3 residues too short to cover the CDR3 end, so that end is filled in from the germline J gene. The germline V gene encodes CDR1 DFQATT and CDR2 SNEGSKA (reference sequence). The CDR3 is 14 amino acids. Trimming shortened V by 5 bases and J by 5 bases, and 18 bases separated the two germline ends.

To note about this clone: The read halts 3 residues ahead of the CDR3 end, with the missing end drawn from the germline J gene. The V gene is TRBV6-2 or TRBV6-3, the J gene TRBJ1-6, with TRBD1 matching 10 bases. Germline assignment: CDR1 MNHEY and CDR2 SVGEGT. The ends lost 6 bases at V and 10 bases at J; junction bases unmatched: 6. This CDR3 is 14 amino acids long. The DNA read from the CDR3 is TGTGCCAGCAGCCCAGGGACAGGGGTCTCACCC. Its translation: CASSPGTGVSP. The entire CDR3 protein reads CASSPGTGVSPLHF.

As to this clone: The read comes to an end 3 residues before the CDR3 does, leaving the germline J gene to fill in the end. The chain combines TRBV24-1 with TRBJ2-7; 7 bases fit TRBD2. With 0 bases clipped from V and 0 bases from J, the junction kept 4 bases outside the gene matches. CDR1 KGHDR and CDR2 SFDVKD come from the germline V gene. The CDR3 spans 16 residues. CDR3 bases read: TGTGCCACCAGTGATTTGAGGGGCGGGGGCTCCTACGAG. It codes for CATSDLRGGGSYE. The complete CDR3 reads CATSDLRGGGSYEQYF.

As to this clone: The DNA ends 3 residues before the CDR3 does, and the rest of the CDR3 is filled in from the germline J gene. The chain recombines TRBV20-1 with TRBJ1-2, with no clear D. The CDR3 spans 11 residues. V gave up 4 bases and J gave up 5 bases, with 8 bases separating them. Germline values: CDR1 DFQATT, CDR2 SNEGSKA (reference sequence). CDR3 bases read: TGCAGTGCTACTCACAGTTATGGC. This sequence encodes CSATHSYG. The whole CDR3 sequence reads CSATHSYGYTF.

On this clone: The CDR3 goes on 3 residues after the read ends, and that part is filled in from the germline J gene. The chain uses TRBV11-2 and TRBJ2-7; TRBD1 agrees at 7 bases. CDR3 length: 15 residues. Losses at the gene ends were 5 bases for V and 1 base for J; bases not matched to a gene: 8. CDR1 and CDR2 (germline): SGHAT, FQNNGV. The CDR3 spells CASSESNRGSYEQYF. CDR3 bases read: TGTGCCAGCAGCGAATCCAACAGGGGTTCCTACGAG.

As concerns this clone: The read terminates 3 residues before the CDR3 end, so the remaining end is supplied by the germline J gene. This chain uses TRBV6-2 or TRBV6-3 with TRBJ1-2; TRBD1 is a possible D gene (6 bases). The ends were cut back, 5 bases at V and 2 bases at J, with 18 bases in the middle. There are 16 residues in the CDR3. Germline values: CDR1 MNHEY, CDR2 SVGEGT. The CDR3 loop reads CASSRGRQDLNYGYTF. The covered CDR3 bases are TGTGCCAGCAGTAGAGGTCGACAGGACCTAAACTATGGC.

Notes on this clone: The CDR3 goes on 3 residues after the read ends, and that part is filled in from the germline J gene. The chain has TRBV20-1 and TRBJ2-2; D might be TRBD2 (7 bases). Germline CDR1 DFQATT, CDR2 SNEGSKA (reference sequence). V lost 0 bases to trimming and J lost 7 bases, with 15 bases between them. This CDR3 spans 15 amino acids. The CDR3 sequence: CSARERGGSIGELFF. Incomplete CDR3 DNA: TGCAGTGCTAGAGAAAGGGGGGGGAGTATCGGGGAG.

Worth noting for this clone: The read is 3 residues too short to cover the CDR3 end, so that end is filled in from the germline J gene. The V and J genes are TRBV7-8 and TRBJ1-1; D gene uncertain. The CDR3 is made up of 13 amino acids. V was clipped by 1 base and J by 4 bases, with 7 bases between them. Germline values: CDR1 SGHVS, CDR2 FQNEAQ. The part of the CDR3 DNA that was read is TGTGCCAGCAGCTTAGATCGCGCCACTGAA. Its translation: CASSLDRATE. The CDR3 reads in full as CASSLDRATEAFF.

Comments on this clone: Read coverage stops 3 residues before the CDR3 terminus; the germline J gene supplies the remainder. The V and J genes are TRBV18 and TRBJ2-7; 7 bases align to TRBD1. The CDR3 contains 15 residues. V was pared by 6 bases and J by 6 bases, with 14 bases of the junction left unmatched. Germline V gives CDR1 KGHSH, CDR2 LQKENI. CDR3 region: CASSPYQTGSGEQYF. CDR3 DNA (partial): TGTGCCAGCTCCCCGTATCAGACAGGGTCGGGCGAG.

This clone counts as medium-sized by frequency. The CDR3 extends 3 residues past the end of the read, so its final part is completed from the germline J gene. J is TRBJ1-5 and V is TRBV7-9; TRBD1 matches at 7 bases. J gave up 7 bases and V 5 bases, and 11 bases lay outside the gene matches. This CDR3 is built from 15 residues. CDR1 SEHNR and CDR2 FQNEAQ come from the germline V gene (reference sequence). This CDR3 is CASSRAGGYSQPQHF. CDR3 DNA, as far as it was read: TGTGCCAGCAGCAGAGCAGGGGGGTATTCCCAGCCC.

Details on this clone: The read gets to within 3 residues of the CDR3 end, and the germline J gene fills in the rest. J is TRBJ2-4 and V is TRBV19; D possibly corresponds to TRBD2 (6 bases). Trimming took off 2 bases at V and 4 bases at J, with 21 bases between the two ends. Germline CDR1 is LNHDA and CDR2 is SQIVND (reference sequence). The CDR3 runs to 18 residues. CDR3 DNA, as far as it was read: TGTGCCAGTAGTATAATAGCGGCCGGTTCTATAGCAAAAAACATT. The encoded protein is CASSIIAAGSIAKNI. The CDR3 reads in full as CASSIIAAGSIAKNIQYF.